Listed below are T cell receptor beta chains from one sample, sequenced in a study of OX40 agonist ivuxolimab in advanced cancers. Assay: immunoSEQ multiplex PCR; the TCRdb copy retains only in-frame clones and omits some. The sample lists roughly 53,000 clones, about four fifths occurring once. The sequencing used CD4+ or CD8+ T cells sorted from blood, collected in a trial of the OX40 agonist ivuxolimab. The receptors here all came from an adult with an advanced solid tumor such as melanoma, head and neck, liver or kidney cancer. CDR3s include the opening cysteine and the closing phenylalanine or tryptophan. D genes are given only for firm matches. Only some rows state a clone size, as once, few, many or a class for expanded clones.

v_call,cdr3_length,d_call,clone_size,j_call,cdr3_aa,cdr3_nt
TRBV28,13,.,once,TRBJ1-5,CASSPPGNQPQHF,TGTGCCAGCAGCCCCCCAGGTAATCAGCCCCAGCATTTT
TRBV4-1,17,.,.,TRBJ2-3,CASSQEAGTASTDTQYF,TGCGCCAGCAGCCAAGAGGCAGGGACGGCTAGCACAGATACGCAGTATTTT
TRBV6-5,14,.,.,TRBJ1-2,CASSYRWAGDGYTF,TGTGCCAGCAGTTACAGGTGGGCCGGCGATGGCTACACCTTC
TRBV18,13,.,.,TRBJ2-5,CASSPPMKETQYF,TGTGCCAGCTCACCACCTATGAAGGAGACCCAGTACTTC
TRBV2,15,TRBD2,.,TRBJ2-2,CASRQLASNTGELFF,TGTGCCAGCAGACAACTAGCGTCGAACACCGGGGAGCTGTTTTTT
TRBV30,16,.,.,TRBJ1-5,CAWSVRSGVGNQPQHF,TGTGCCTGGAGTGTAAGGTCAGGGGTGGGCAATCAGCCCCAGCATTTT
TRBV4-2,17,.,.,TRBJ1-2,CASSQGQGGYFNYGYTF,TGTGCCAGCAGCCAAGGGCAGGGAGGGTACTTCAACTATGGCTACACCTTC
TRBV4-1,15,.,once,TRBJ1-2,CASSQAGTGEYGYTF,TGCGCCAGCAGCCAAGCTGGGACGGGGGAGTATGGCTACACCTTC
TRBV2,16,.,few,TRBJ1-2,CASSASQFEANYGYTF,TGTGCCAGCAGTGCGTCACAGTTCGAAGCTAACTATGGCTACACCTTC
TRBV6-5,11,.,.,TRBJ1-1,CASRGFAEAFF,TGTGCCAGCCGGGGGTTCGCTGAAGCTTTCTTT
TRBV30,15,.,once,TRBJ1-3,CAWSDRSRAGNTIYF,TGTGCCTGGAGTGACAGGAGCCGCGCTGGAAACACCATATATTTT
TRBV6-1,14,.,.,TRBJ2-5,CASSITTGVGTQYF,TGTGCCAGCAGTATTACGACTGGGGTAGGAACCCAGTACTTC
TRBV20-1,11,.,.,TRBJ2-7,CSVGITYEQYF,TGCAGTGTGGGCATTACCTACGAGCAGTACTTC
TRBV7-2,10,.,.,TRBJ1-2,CAGGGNGYTF,TGTGCCGGGGGAGGCAATGGCTACACCTTC